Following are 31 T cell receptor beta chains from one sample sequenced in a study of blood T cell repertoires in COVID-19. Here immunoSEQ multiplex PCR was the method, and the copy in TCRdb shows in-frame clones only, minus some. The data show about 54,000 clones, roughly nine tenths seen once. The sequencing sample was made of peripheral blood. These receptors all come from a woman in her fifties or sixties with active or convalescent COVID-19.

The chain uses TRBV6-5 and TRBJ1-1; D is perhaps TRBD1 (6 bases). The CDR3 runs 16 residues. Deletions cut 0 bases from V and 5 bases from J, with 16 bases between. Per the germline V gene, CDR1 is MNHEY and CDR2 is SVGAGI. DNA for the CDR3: TGTGCCAGCAGTTACTCGAGGCAGGGGCGACGGACTGAAGCTTTCTTT. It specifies CASSYSRQGRRTEAFF.

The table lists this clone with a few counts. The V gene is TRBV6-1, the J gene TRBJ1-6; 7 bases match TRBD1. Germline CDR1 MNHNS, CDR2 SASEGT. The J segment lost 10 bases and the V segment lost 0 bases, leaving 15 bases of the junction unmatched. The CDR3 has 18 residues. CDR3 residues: CASSEADWRSTGRSPLHF. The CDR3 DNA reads TGTGCCAGCAGTGAAGCCGATTGGCGCTCGACAGGGAGATCACCCCTCCACTTT.

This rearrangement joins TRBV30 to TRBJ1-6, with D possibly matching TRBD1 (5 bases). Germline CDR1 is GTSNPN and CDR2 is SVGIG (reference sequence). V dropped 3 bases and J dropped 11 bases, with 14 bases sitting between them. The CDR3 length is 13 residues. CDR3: CAWRLSGGTPLHF. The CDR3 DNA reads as TGTGCCTGGAGATTGTCGGGGGGTACACCCCTCCACTTT.

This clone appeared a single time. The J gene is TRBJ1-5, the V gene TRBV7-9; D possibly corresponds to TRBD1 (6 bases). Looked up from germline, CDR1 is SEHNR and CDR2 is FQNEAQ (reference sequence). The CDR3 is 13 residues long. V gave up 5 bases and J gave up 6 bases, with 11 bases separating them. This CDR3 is CASSQTGPQPQHF. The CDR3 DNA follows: TGTGCCAGCAGCCAGACAGGCCCTCAGCCCCAGCATTTT.

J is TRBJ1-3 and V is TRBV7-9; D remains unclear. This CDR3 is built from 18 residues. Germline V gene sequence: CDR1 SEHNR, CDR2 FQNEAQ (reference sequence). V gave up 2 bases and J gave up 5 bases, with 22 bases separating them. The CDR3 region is CASSLLNLDSSPRNTIYF. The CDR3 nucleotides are TGTGCCAGCAGCTTACTCAACTTAGACTCCTCACCCAGAAACACCATATATTTT.

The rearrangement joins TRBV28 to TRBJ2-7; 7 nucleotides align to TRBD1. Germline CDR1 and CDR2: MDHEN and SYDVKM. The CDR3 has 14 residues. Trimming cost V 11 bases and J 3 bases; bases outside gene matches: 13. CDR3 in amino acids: CAVGVLGQNYEQYF. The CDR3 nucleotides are TGTGCCGTAGGAGTCCTGGGACAGAACTACGAGCAGTACTTC.

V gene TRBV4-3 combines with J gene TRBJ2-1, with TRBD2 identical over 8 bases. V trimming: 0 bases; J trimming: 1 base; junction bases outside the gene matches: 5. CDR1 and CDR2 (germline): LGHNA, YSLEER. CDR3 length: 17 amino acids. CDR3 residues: CASSQDGGGGSYNEQFF. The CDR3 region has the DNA TGCGCCAGCAGCCAAGATGGAGGCGGGGGGTCCTACAATGAGCAGTTCTTC.

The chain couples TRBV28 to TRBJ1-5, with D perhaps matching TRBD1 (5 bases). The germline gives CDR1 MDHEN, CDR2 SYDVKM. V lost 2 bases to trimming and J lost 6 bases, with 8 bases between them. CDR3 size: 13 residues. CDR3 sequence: CASSLGGSQPQHF. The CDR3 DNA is TGTGCCAGCAGTTTAGGGGGGAGTCAGCCCCAGCATTTT.

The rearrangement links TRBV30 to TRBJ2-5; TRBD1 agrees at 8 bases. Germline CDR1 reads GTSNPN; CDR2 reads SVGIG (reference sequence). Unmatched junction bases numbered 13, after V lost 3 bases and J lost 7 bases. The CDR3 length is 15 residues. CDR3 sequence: CAWRLTGGSVGTQYF. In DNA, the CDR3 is TGTGCCTGGAGGCTTACAGGGGGTTCAGTCGGGACCCAGTACTTC.

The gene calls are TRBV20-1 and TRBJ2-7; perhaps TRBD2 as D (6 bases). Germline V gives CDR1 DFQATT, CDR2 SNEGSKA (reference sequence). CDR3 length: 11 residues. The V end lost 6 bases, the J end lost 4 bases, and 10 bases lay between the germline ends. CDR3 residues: CSAASEYEQYF. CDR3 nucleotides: TGCAGTGCCGCTAGCGAGTACGAGCAGTACTTC.

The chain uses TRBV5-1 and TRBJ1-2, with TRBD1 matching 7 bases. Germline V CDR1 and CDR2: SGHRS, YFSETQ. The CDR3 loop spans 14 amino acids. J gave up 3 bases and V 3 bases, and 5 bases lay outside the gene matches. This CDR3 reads CASSSTGVDYGYTF. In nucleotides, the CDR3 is TGCGCCAGCAGCTCCACAGGGGTTGACTATGGCTACACCTTC.

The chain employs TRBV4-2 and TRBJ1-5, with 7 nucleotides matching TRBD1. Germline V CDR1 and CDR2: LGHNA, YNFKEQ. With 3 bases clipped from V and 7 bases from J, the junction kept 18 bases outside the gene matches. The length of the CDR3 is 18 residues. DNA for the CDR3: TGTGCCAGCAGCCACCCCGCGGGCCACAGGGGAACGGGACAGCCCCAGCATTTT. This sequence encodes CASSHPAGHRGTGQPQHF.

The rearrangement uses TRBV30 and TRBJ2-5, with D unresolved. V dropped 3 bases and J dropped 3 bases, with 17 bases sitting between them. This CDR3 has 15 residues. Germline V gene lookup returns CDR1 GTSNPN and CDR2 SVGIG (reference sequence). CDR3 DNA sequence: TGTGCCTGGAGGCCCCCCCGACTTCTAAAAGAGACCCAGTACTTC. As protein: CAWRPPRLLKETQYF.

Here the CDR3 DNA reads TGTGCCAGCGGGGAGGTAAAGCAGGAGACCCAGTACTTC. It is translated as CASGEVKQETQYF. The chain has TRBV6-5 and TRBJ2-5; D might be TRBD2 (6 bases). V was cut by 8 bases and J by 5 bases, with 15 bases left in between. This CDR3 is 13 amino acids long. Germline V gene lookup returns CDR1 MNHEY and CDR2 SVGAGI.

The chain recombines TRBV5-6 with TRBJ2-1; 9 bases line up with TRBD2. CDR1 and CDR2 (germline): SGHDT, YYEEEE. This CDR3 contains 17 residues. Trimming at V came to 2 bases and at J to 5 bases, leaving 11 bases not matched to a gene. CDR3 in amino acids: CASSLGDSGSSHNEQFF. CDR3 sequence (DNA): TGTGCCAGCAGCTTAGGGGATAGCGGGAGCAGCCACAATGAGCAGTTCTTC.

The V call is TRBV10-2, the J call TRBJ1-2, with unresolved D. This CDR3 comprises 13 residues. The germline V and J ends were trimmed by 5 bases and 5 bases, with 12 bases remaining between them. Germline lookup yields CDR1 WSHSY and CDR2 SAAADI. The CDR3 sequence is CASSPGMGYGYTF. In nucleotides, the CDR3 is TGCGCCAGCAGTCCGGGAATGGGTTATGGCTACACCTTC.

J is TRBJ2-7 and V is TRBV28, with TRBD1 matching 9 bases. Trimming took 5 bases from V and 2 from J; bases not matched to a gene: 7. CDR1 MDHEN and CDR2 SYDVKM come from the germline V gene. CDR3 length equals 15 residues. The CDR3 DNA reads TGTGCCAGCAGTCCGTTGACAGGGGGAACCTACGAGCAGTACTTC. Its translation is CASSPLTGGTYEQYF.

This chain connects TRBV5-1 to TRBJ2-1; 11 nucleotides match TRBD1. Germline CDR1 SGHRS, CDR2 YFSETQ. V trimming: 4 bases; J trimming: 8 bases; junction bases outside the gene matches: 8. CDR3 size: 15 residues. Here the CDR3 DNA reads TGCGCCAGCAGCCCCAGGACAGGGGGCTCGGATGAGCAGTTCTTC. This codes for CASSPRTGGSDEQFF.

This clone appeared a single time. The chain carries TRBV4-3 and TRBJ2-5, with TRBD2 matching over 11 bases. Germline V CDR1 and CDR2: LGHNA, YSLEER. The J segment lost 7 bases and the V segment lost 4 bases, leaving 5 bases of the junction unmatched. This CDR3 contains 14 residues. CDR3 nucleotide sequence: TGCGCCAGCAGCCTAGGGACTAGCGGTACGACCCAGTACTTC. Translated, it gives CASSLGTSGTTQYF.

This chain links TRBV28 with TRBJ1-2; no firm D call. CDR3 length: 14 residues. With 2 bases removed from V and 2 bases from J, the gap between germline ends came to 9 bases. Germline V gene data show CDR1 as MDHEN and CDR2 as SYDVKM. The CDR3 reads CASSLGYTNYGYTF. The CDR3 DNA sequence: TGTGCCAGCAGTTTAGGTTACACCAACTATGGCTACACCTTC.

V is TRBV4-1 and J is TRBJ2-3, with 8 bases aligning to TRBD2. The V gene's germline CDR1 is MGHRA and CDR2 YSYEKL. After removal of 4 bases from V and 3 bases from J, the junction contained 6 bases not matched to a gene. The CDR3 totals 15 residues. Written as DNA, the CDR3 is TGCGCCAGCAGCCCTTGGGGGACTAGAACAGATACGCAGTATTTT. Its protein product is CASSPWGTRTDTQYF.

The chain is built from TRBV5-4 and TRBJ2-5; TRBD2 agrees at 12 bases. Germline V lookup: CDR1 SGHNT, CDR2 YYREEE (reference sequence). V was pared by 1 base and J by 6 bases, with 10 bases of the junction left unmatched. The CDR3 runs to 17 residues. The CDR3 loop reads CASSLKELAGGRQTQYF. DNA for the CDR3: TGTGCCAGCAGCTTGAAGGAGCTAGCGGGGGGGCGGCAGACCCAGTACTTC.

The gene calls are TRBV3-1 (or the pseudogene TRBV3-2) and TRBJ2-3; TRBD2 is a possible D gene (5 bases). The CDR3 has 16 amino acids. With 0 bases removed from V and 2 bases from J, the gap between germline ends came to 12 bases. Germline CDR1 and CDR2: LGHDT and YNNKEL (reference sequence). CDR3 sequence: CASSQDRRGDTDTQYF. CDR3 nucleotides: TGTGCCAGCAGCCAAGATCGCCGGGGAGACACAGATACGCAGTATTTT.

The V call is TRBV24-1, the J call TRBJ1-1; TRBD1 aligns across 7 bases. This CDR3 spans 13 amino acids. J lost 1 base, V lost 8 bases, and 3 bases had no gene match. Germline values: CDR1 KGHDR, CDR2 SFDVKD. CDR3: CATKGARNTEAFF. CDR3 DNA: TGTGCCACCAAGGGGGCTAGGAACACTGAAGCTTTCTTT.

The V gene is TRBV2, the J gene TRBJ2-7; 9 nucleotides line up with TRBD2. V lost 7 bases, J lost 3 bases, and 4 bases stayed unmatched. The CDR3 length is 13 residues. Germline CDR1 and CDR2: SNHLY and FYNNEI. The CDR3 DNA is TGTGCCAGCACGGCGGGGGGGTTCTACGAGCAGTACTTC. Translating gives CASTAGGFYEQYF.

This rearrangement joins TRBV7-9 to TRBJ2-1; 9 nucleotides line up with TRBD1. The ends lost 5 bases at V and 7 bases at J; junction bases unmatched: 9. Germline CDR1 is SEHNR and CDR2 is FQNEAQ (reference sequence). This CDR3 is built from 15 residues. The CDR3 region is CASSPGTGRKNEQFF. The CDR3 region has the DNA TGTGCCAGCAGCCCCGGGACAGGGAGAAAGAATGAGCAGTTCTTC. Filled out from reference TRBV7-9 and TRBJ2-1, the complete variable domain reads DTGVSQNPRHKITKRGQNVTFRCDPISEHNRLYWYRQTLGQGPEFLTYFQNEAQLEKSRLLSDRFSAERPKGSFSTLEIQRTEQGDSAMYLCASSPGTGRKNEQFFGPGTRLTVL.

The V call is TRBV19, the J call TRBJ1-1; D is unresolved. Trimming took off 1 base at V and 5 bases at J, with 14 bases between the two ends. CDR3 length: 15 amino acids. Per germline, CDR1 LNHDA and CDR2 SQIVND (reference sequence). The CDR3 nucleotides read TGTGCCAGTAGTATAGCGGGCCTTGGGAGTACTGAAGCTTTCTTT. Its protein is CASSIAGLGSTEAFF.

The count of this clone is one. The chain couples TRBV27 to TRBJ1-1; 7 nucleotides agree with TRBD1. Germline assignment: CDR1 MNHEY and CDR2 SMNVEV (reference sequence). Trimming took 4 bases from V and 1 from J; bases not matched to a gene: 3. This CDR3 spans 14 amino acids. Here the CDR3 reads CASSSDRRNTEAFF. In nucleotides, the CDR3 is TGTGCCAGCAGTTCGGACAGGAGGAACACTGAAGCTTTCTTT.

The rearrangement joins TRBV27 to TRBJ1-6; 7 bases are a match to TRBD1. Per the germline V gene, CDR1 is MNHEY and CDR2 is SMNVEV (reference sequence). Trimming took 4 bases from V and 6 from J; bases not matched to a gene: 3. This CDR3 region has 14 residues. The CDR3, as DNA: TGTGCCAGCAGTTCCGGACAGGTTAATTCACCCCTCCACTTT. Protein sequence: CASSSGQVNSPLHF.

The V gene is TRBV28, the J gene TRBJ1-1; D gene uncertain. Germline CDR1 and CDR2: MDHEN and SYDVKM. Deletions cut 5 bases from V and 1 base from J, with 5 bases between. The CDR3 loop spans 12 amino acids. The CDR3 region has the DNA TGTGCCAGCAGTCCTCCGAACACTGAAGCTTTCTTT. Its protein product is CASSPPNTEAFF.

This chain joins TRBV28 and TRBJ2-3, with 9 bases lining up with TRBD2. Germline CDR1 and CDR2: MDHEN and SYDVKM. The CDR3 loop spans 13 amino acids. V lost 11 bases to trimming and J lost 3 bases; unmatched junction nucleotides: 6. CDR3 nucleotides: TGTGCCGGAGCGGGAGGAAGGACAGATACGCAGTATTTT. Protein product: CAGAGGRTDTQYF.